This T cell receptor (beta chain) was observed in a study of T-cell memory formation after mild COVID-19. Study summary: TCR clusters showed largely donor specificity. Notes on the study in general: Clones from the second wave (peaking day 37) had unconfirmed SARS-CoV-2 specificity. A balance of CD4 and CD8 characterized clones contracting day 15 to 85, whereas later expanders leaned CD4+.

Germline V CDR1 and CDR2: SNHLY, FYNNEI. The V gene lost 6 bases and the J gene lost 4 bases, with 9 bases spanning the gap. The CDR3 spans 12 residues. TCRdb re-called the 5' RACE reads with MiXCR, one entry per CDR3 protein. The table has 250,000 to 300,000 distinct CDR3 sequences, around 15% seen once. About this clonotype itself: No antigen is known for it.

This TCR was recovered from a man in his late teens or twenties who had mild COVID-19 (a few samples of this study predate the infection). Cell type and time point are not known. Sequences were obtained from PBMCs or a T cell subset sorted from them (not recorded which). The V gene is TRBV2, the J gene TRBJ1-2; a weak D match, TRBD1 (6 bases). CDR3 residues: CASRMDSYGYTF. CDR3 bases: TGTGCCAGCAGGATGGACAGCTATGGCTACACCTTC.